Listed below are T cell receptor beta chains from one sample, sequenced in a study of T cells in Graves' hyperthyroidism and ophthalmopathy. Each CDR3 protein is one row after TCRdb ran MiXCR on the multiplex PCR reads. The table has 300,000 to 450,000 distinct CDR3 sequences, 15% to 17% seen once. Sequences were obtained from blood. The receptors stem from a woman aged 18-29 years with Graves' hyperthyroidism that later progressed to Graves' ophthalmopathy. The CDR3 runs from the conserved cysteine through the conserved F or W. The D gene is left open where the match is weak. Size values are once, few and many counts, or a class for expanded clones, and some rows have none.

clone size: NA
D gene: TRBD2
CDR3 length: 16
V gene: TRBV20-1
J gene: TRBJ2-7
CDR3 DNA: TGCAGTGCTTCCCGACTAGCGGGTACCAGCTCCTACGAGCAGTACTTC
CDR3 protein: CSASRLAGTSSYEQYF

clone size: few
D gene: NA
CDR3 length: 15
V gene: TRBV5-1
J gene: TRBJ1-2
CDR3 DNA: TGCGCCAGCAGCTTGGCCACAGGGACCAACTATGGCTACACCTTC
CDR3 protein: CASSLATGTNYGYTF

clone size: many
D gene: NA
CDR3 length: 12
V gene: TRBV28
J gene: TRBJ2-2
CDR3 DNA: TGTGGAGTGAGGGCCATAGCCGGGGAGCTGTTTTTT
CDR3 protein: CGVRAIAGELFF

clone size: few
D gene: NA
CDR3 length: 16
V gene: TRBV15
J gene: TRBJ2-2
CDR3 DNA: TGTGCCACCAGTGTCAGGAGCCTTGCGAACACCGGGGAGCTGTTTTTT
CDR3 protein: CATSVRSLANTGELFF

clone size: NA
D gene: TRBD1
CDR3 length: 14
V gene: TRBV7-9
J gene: TRBJ2-7
CDR3 DNA: TGTGCCAGCAGCGCCGACAGGGGGCACTACGAGCAGTACTTC
CDR3 protein: CASSADRGHYEQYF

clone size: NA
D gene: TRBD2
CDR3 length: 16
V gene: TRBV2
J gene: TRBJ2-1
CDR3 DNA: TGTGCCAGCAGTCGGTGGACTAGCGGGAGTCGAGAGACCCAGTTCTTC
CDR3 protein: CASSRWTSGSRETQFF

clone size: many
D gene: TRBD1
CDR3 length: 15
V gene: TRBV6-2/TRBV6-3
J gene: TRBJ1-5
CDR3 DNA: TGTGCCAGCAGTTCTGGACAGGGAAACAATCAGCCCCAGCATTTT
CDR3 protein: CASSSGQGNNQPQHF

clone size: many
D gene: TRBD1
CDR3 length: 14
V gene: TRBV20-1
J gene: TRBJ2-7
CDR3 DNA: TGCAGTGCTAGACCGGGACAGGACCCCTACGAGCAGTACTTC
CDR3 protein: CSARPGQDPYEQYF

clone size: NA
D gene: NA
CDR3 length: 16
V gene: TRBV19
J gene: TRBJ2-1
CDR3 DNA: TGTGCCAGTAGGAGGGGGGGGGAAAGCTCCTACAATGAGCAGTTCTTC
CDR3 protein: CASRRGGESSYNEQFF

clone size: many
D gene: NA
CDR3 length: 15
V gene: TRBV7-9
J gene: TRBJ2-1
CDR3 DNA: TGTGCCAGCAGCTCCGGGACTCAAATTGGTAATGAGCAGTTCTTC
CDR3 protein: CASSSGTQIGNEQFF

clone size: many
D gene: NA
CDR3 length: 13
V gene: TRBV6-5
J gene: TRBJ1-2
CDR3 DNA: TGTGCCAGCAGTTACGGGGTCCCCTATGGCTACACCTTC
CDR3 protein: CASSYGVPYGYTF

clone size: few
D gene: TRBD2
CDR3 length: 18
V gene: TRBV3-1
J gene: TRBJ2-3
CDR3 DNA: TGTGCCAGCAGTCTCCGACTAGCGGGGCCAACTAGCACAGATACGCAGTATTTT
CDR3 protein: CASSLRLAGPTSTDTQYF

clone size: few
D gene: TRBD1
CDR3 length: 14
V gene: TRBV5-1
J gene: TRBJ2-7
CDR3 DNA: TGCGCCAGCAGCTGGGGACAGGGACCCTACGAGCAGTACTTC
CDR3 protein: CASSWGQGPYEQYF

clone size: NA
D gene: NA
CDR3 length: 11
V gene: TRBV30
J gene: TRBJ2-5
CDR3 DNA: TGTGCCTGGAGTCCAGACGAGACCCAGTACTTC
CDR3 protein: CAWSPDETQYF

clone size: many
D gene: TRBD1
CDR3 length: 17
V gene: TRBV7-8
J gene: TRBJ1-2
CDR3 DNA: TGTGCCAGCAGCTTAGCGATTCCGGGACAGCGGGGCTATGGCTACACCTTC
CDR3 protein: CASSLAIPGQRGYGYTF

clone size: many
D gene: NA
CDR3 length: 14
V gene: TRBV28
J gene: TRBJ2-7
CDR3 DNA: TGTGCCAGCAGTTTCCCATTTACCTCCTACGAGCAGTACTTC
CDR3 protein: CASSFPFTSYEQYF

clone size: NA
D gene: NA
CDR3 length: 13
V gene: TRBV7-2
J gene: TRBJ1-2
CDR3 DNA: TGTGCCAGCAGCTACGGACACTCTGTCGGCTACACCTTC
CDR3 protein: CASSYGHSVGYTF

clone size: NA
D gene: NA
CDR3 length: 13
V gene: TRBV2
J gene: TRBJ2-1
CDR3 DNA: TGTGCCAGCAGGGATTCTTTGAGCAATGAGCAGTTCTTC
CDR3 protein: CASRDSLSNEQFF

clone size: few
D gene: TRBD2
CDR3 length: 18
V gene: TRBV4-3
J gene: TRBJ2-2
CDR3 DNA: TGCGCCAGCAGCCAAGGGTTGGTAGCGGGAGGCGAAACCGGGGAGCTGTTTTTT
CDR3 protein: CASSQGLVAGGETGELFF

clone size: NA
D gene: NA
CDR3 length: 14
V gene: TRBV5-8
J gene: TRBJ1-1
CDR3 DNA: TGTGCCAGCAGCTTGGCCATAACGAACACTGAAGCTTTCTTT
CDR3 protein: CASSLAITNTEAFF

clone size: many
D gene: NA
CDR3 length: 13
V gene: TRBV19
J gene: TRBJ2-7
CDR3 DNA: TGTGCCAGCAGCCCTGGACAGTCCTACGAGCAGTACTTC
CDR3 protein: CASSPGQSYEQYF

clone size: many
D gene: NA
CDR3 length: 19
V gene: TRBV4-1
J gene: TRBJ2-7
CDR3 DNA: TGCGCCAGCAGCCAAGATCCGGCAGTCGAGGGGAGACAGTGGCACGAGCAGTACTTC
CDR3 protein: CASSQDPAVEGRQWHEQYF

clone size: many
D gene: NA
CDR3 length: 14
V gene: TRBV7-2
J gene: TRBJ2-3
CDR3 DNA: TGTGCCAGCAGCCCTGGGGCAGAGGCAGATACGCAGTATTTT
CDR3 protein: CASSPGAEADTQYF